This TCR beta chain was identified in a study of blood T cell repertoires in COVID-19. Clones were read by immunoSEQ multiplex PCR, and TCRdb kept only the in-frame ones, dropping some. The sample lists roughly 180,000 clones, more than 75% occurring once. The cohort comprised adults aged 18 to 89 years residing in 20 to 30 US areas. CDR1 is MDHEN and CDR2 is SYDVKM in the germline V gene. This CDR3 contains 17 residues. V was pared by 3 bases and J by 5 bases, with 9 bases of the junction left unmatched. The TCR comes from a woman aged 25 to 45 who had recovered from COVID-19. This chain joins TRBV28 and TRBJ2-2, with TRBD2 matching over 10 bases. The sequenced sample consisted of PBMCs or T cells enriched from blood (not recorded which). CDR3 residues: CASSFNPSGRGTGELFF. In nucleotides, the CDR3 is TGTGCCAGCAGTTTTAATCCTAGCGGGAGAGGGACCGGGGAGCTGTTTTTT.